Below, 27 T cell receptor beta chains from the same sample are listed, as sequenced in a study of OX40 agonist ivuxolimab in advanced cancers. TCRdb keeps only in-frame clones here, not all; method: immunoSEQ multiplex PCR. Counted here are tens of thousands of clones, about nine tenths occurring once; the ten biggest clones make up 5% to 6%. The sequenced sample was CD4+ or CD8+ T cells sorted from blood, obtained in a trial of the OX40 agonist ivuxolimab. The source is an adult with an advanced solid tumor such as melanoma, head and neck, liver or kidney cancer.

The chain links TRBV2 to TRBJ1-2, with D hard to call. CDR3 size: 12 residues. Germline CDR1 and CDR2: SNHLY and FYNNEI. V was trimmed by 9 bases and J by 7 bases, leaving 15 bases between them. The CDR3 nucleotides are TGTGCCAGGCCGGCAGGCGAGGGTGGCTACACCTTC. It specifies CARPAGEGGYTF.

The genes are TRBV28 and TRBJ1-4; D not resolved. Trimming shortened V by 5 bases and J by 8 bases, and 18 bases separated the two germline ends. This CDR3 contains 15 residues. CDR1 MDHEN and CDR2 SYDVKM come from the germline V gene. In DNA form, the CDR3 reads TGTGCCAGCAGTACACACTCCCCCGTTGGAGAAAAACTGTTTTTT. Protein product: CASSTHSPVGEKLFF.

V gene TRBV4-1 combines with J gene TRBJ1-5, with D uncertain. The length of the CDR3 is 15 residues. The V end lost 1 base, the J end lost 6 bases, and 13 bases lay between the germline ends. Germline values: CDR1 MGHRA, CDR2 YSYEKL. The chain's CDR3 is CASSQGIGAAQPQHF. CDR3 coding DNA: TGCGCCAGCAGCCAAGGAATCGGAGCGGCTCAGCCCCAGCATTTT.

The CDR3 here is CASSYSPGTEAFF. The CDR3 DNA sequence: TGTGCCAGCAGTTACTCTCCCGGCACTGAAGCTTTCTTT. J is TRBJ1-1 and V is TRBV6-5; no definite D call. V was cut by 0 bases and J by 4 bases, with 6 bases left in between. Germline values: CDR1 MNHEY, CDR2 SVGAGI. There are 13 residues in the CDR3.

This clone has only one observation. The CDR3 DNA reads TGTGCCAGCAGCCCCCAAGAGACCCAGTACTTC. Residues: CASSPQETQYF. The gene calls are TRBV9 and TRBJ2-5, with unresolved D. The germline CDR1 and CDR2 sequences are SGDLS and YYNGEE. Trimming took 4 bases from V and 1 from J, leaving 2 bases between them. The CDR3 runs 11 residues.

The J gene is TRBJ1-1, the V gene TRBV28; D might be TRBD1 (5 bases). CDR3 length equals 12 residues. Deletions cut 5 bases from V and 5 bases from J, with 9 bases between. Germline V gives CDR1 MDHEN, CDR2 SYDVKM. The DNA for the CDR3 is TGTGCCAGCAGTACAGGAGGAACTGAAGCTTTCTTT. As protein: CASSTGGTEAFF.

This rearrangement joins TRBV19 to TRBJ2-5; D is undetermined. V was cut by 3 bases and J by 2 bases, with 10 bases left in between. Germline V lookup: CDR1 LNHDA, CDR2 SQIVND (reference sequence). This CDR3 has 14 residues. CDR3 sequence (DNA): TGTGCCAGTAGTATGTCGCGAGGACAAGAGACCCAGTACTTC. This gives the protein CASSMSRGQETQYF.

V and J are TRBV29-1 and TRBJ2-7; TRBD1 matches 9 bases. The germline V gene encodes CDR1 SQVTM and CDR2 ANQGSEA. CDR3 length equals 13 residues. Trimming at V came to 6 bases and at J to 1 base, leaving 4 bases not matched to a gene. DNA for the CDR3: TGCAGCGTGGACAGGGGTTCGTCCTACGAGCAGTACTTC. Protein sequence: CSVDRGSSYEQYF.

The J gene is TRBJ2-5, the V gene TRBV11-3; 11 bases are a match to TRBD2. The CDR3 contains 14 residues. Germline V lookup: CDR1 SGHNT, CDR2 YENEEA. V lost 2 bases and J lost 8; bases outside the gene matches: 4. The DNA for the CDR3 is TGTGCCAGCAGCTTAACTAGCGGGAGCCCTACCCAGTACTTC. It yields the protein CASSLTSGSPTQYF.

The chain has TRBV7-6 and TRBJ2-2, with 10 nucleotides matching TRBD2. V dropped 4 bases and J dropped 5; count of bases not matched to a gene: 7. This CDR3 is 16 amino acids long. Per germline, CDR1 SGHVS and CDR2 FNYEAQ. The CDR3 sequence is CASSSRGLAVTGELFF. DNA for the CDR3: TGTGCCAGCAGCTCGCGAGGACTAGCGGTTACCGGGGAGCTGTTTTTT.

The chain is built from TRBV9 and TRBJ1-2; 8 bases fit TRBD1. With 3 bases clipped from V and 8 bases from J, the junction kept 3 bases outside the gene matches. Germline V gene lookup returns CDR1 SGDLS and CDR2 YYNGEE. This CDR3 has 12 amino acids. The DNA of the CDR3 is TGTGCCAGCAGCGAACAGGGGGAAGGCTACACCTTC. This translates into CASSEQGEGYTF.

This clone was seen a few times. This chain joins TRBV6-1 and TRBJ1-2; maybe TRBD1 (5 bases). The CDR3 extends over 14 amino acids. V lost 7 bases, J lost 2 bases, and 14 bases lay in between. The germline V gene has CDR1 MNHNS and CDR2 SASEGT. The CDR3 nucleotides are TGTGCCAGCACGACGAGTGGGGCAAACTATGGCTACACCTTC. It specifies CASTTSGANYGYTF.

This clone was seen more than once but under ten times. This chain joins TRBV6-5 and TRBJ1-1; D might be TRBD1 (6 bases). CDR1 and CDR2 from the germline V gene are MNHEY and SVGAGI. V shed 6 bases and J shed 3 bases, with 11 bases lying between them. The CDR3 runs 13 residues. The CDR3 loop reads CASSPGAHTEAFF. DNA of the CDR3: TGTGCCAGCAGCCCGGGGGCCCACACTGAAGCTTTCTTT.

The chain couples TRBV7-2 to TRBJ2-3; D unclear. This CDR3 is 12 amino acids long. V lost 4 bases to trimming and J lost 5 bases, with 7 bases between them. Germline CDR1 SGHTA, CDR2 FQGNSA. The CDR3 protein is CASSWGRDTQYF. CDR3 coding DNA: TGTGCCAGCAGCTGGGGTCGAGATACGCAGTATTTT.

J is TRBJ2-3 and V is TRBV4-3, with D uncertain. The germline CDR1 and CDR2 sequences are LGHNA and YSLEER. The V end was cut by 1 base, the J end by 8 bases, with 10 bases between. The CDR3 has 13 residues. As DNA, the CDR3 is TGCGCCAGCAGCCAAGGAGAAGAAGGTACGCAGTATTTT. Translated: CASSQGEEGTQYF.

The rearrangement uses TRBV28 and TRBJ2-5; D may be TRBD1 (5 bases). V lost 3 bases and J lost 1, with 15 bases in between. CDR1 MDHEN and CDR2 SYDVKM come from the germline V gene. The CDR3 runs 16 residues. The CDR3 spells CASSFPTAPGQETQYF. The CDR3 nucleotides read TGTGCCAGCAGTTTCCCGACAGCCCCAGGCCAAGAGACCCAGTACTTC.

This clone was seen a single time. V and J are TRBV27 and TRBJ2-2; 7 bases fit TRBD1. The CDR3 spans 15 residues. Germline V gene sequence: CDR1 MNHEY, CDR2 SMNVEV (reference sequence). After removal of 6 bases from V and 4 bases from J, the junction contained 8 bases not matched to a gene. The chain's CDR3 is CASRPDRVRTGELFF. The DNA of the CDR3 is TGTGCCAGCAGACCAGACAGGGTCCGCACCGGGGAGCTGTTTTTT.

This clone has a single count. This chain uses TRBV7-2 with TRBJ2-7; TRBD2 might be the D (7 bases). The germline gives CDR1 SGHTA, CDR2 FQGNSA. V lost 3 bases and J 6 bases, leaving 21 bases between the germline ends. The CDR3 has 16 residues. In DNA form, the CDR3 reads TGTGCCAGCAGCTTTGCCCGGGGGACACTAGCGTTCGAGCAGTACTTC. Protein: CASSFARGTLAFEQYF.

The gene calls are TRBV2 and TRBJ2-3; TRBD2 agrees at 12 bases. This CDR3 has 19 amino acids. With 6 bases clipped from V and 3 bases from J, the junction kept 16 bases outside the gene matches. Per germline, CDR1 SNHLY and CDR2 FYNNEI. For the CDR3, the DNA is TGTGCCAGCAGCGCCACCTTAGGGTGGCTAGCGGGAGGGACAGATACGCAGTATTTT. The encoded protein is CASSATLGWLAGGTDTQYF. Based on the CDR3 plus reference TRBV2 and TRBJ2-3, the full variable domain is EPEVTQTPSHQVTQMGQEVILRCVPISNHLYFYWYRQILGQKVEFLVSFYNNEISEKSEIFDDQFSVERPDGSNFTLKIRSTKLEDSAMYFCASSATLGWLAGGTDTQYFGPGTRLTVL.

The rearrangement joins TRBV20-1 to TRBJ1-1; D unresolved. Germline CDR1 is DFQATT and CDR2 is SNEGSKA (reference sequence). The CDR3 consists of 10 residues. CDR3 nucleotides: TGCAGGGTTTTTAACACTGAAGCTTTCTTT. This sequence encodes CRVFNTEAFF.

The CDR3 DNA reads as TGTGCCAGCAGGATCGGTAGCGGGAGGGCCAAGTACGAGCAGTACTTC. This sequence encodes CASRIGSGRAKYEQYF. The chain uses TRBV28 and TRBJ2-7, with 11 bases lining up with TRBD2. Unmatched junction bases numbered 11, after V lost 6 bases and J lost 4 bases. Germline V CDR1 and CDR2: MDHEN, SYDVKM. There are 16 residues in the CDR3.

V usage is TRBV5-1 and J usage is TRBJ2-5; tentative D call: TRBD1 (7 bases). This CDR3 is built from 14 residues. Germline V gene sequence: CDR1 SGHRS, CDR2 YFSETQ. V shed 4 bases and J shed 5 bases, with 15 bases lying between them. The CDR3 spells CASSPGGGLETQYF. The CDR3 DNA reads as TGCGCCAGCAGCCCCGGAGGGGGCCTGGAGACCCAGTACTTC.

In this sample, this clone turned up once. The chain uses TRBV27 and TRBJ2-7; 7 bases are a match to TRBD1. The V segment lost 6 bases and the J segment 6 bases; nucleotides outside the gene matches: 5. The CDR3 covers 12 residues. Germline V gene lookup returns CDR1 MNHEY and CDR2 SMNVEV (reference sequence). The CDR3 sequence is CASRRQGSEQYF. The CDR3 nucleotides read TGTGCCAGCAGGAGACAGGGAAGCGAGCAGTACTTC.

V and J are TRBV25-1 and TRBJ2-7; D is undetermined. Trimming removed 8 bases at V and 1 base at J, with 18 bases between. CDR1 and CDR2 from the germline V gene are MGHDK and SYGVNS. The CDR3 loop spans 15 amino acids. CDR3 amino acids: CASRPPPLRSYEQYF. CDR3 DNA: TGTGCCAGCCGCCCCCCCCCTCTCAGATCCTACGAGCAGTACTTC.

The rearrangement joins TRBV7-6 to TRBJ2-1; 12 nucleotides line up with TRBD2. Trimming at V came to 5 bases and at J to 3 bases, leaving 11 bases not matched to a gene. The germline V gene has CDR1 SGHVS and CDR2 FNYEAQ. The CDR3 extends over 18 amino acids. The chain's CDR3 is CASSLGLAGTVSYNEQFF. Written as DNA, the CDR3 is TGTGCCAGCAGCCTCGGACTAGCGGGGACGGTTAGCTACAATGAGCAGTTCTTC.

This clone was counted only a few times. The chain uses TRBV5-8 and TRBJ2-4; weak D call: TRBD1 (6 bases). The germline gives CDR1 SGHTS, CDR2 YDEGEE. The CDR3 runs 14 residues. With 6 bases removed from V and 1 base from J, the gap between germline ends came to 11 bases. CDR3 DNA sequence: TGTGCCAGCACCCAGAGGGGGGCCAAAAACATTCAGTACTTC. This encodes CASTQRGAKNIQYF.

Only a few counts were recorded for this clone. The rearrangement joins TRBV27 to TRBJ2-3; D may be TRBD1 or TRBD2 (5 bases each). CDR3 length equals 14 residues. V was cut by 6 bases and J by 1 base, with 11 bases left in between. CDR1 MNHEY and CDR2 SMNVEV come from the germline V gene (reference sequence). For the CDR3, the DNA is TGTGCCAGCAGGGGGACGGGGCGCACAGATACGCAGTATTTT. Its translation: CASRGTGRTDTQYF.